One sample yielded the 26 T cell receptor beta chains listed below, sequenced in a study of technical replicates of blood from a handful of donors. Only in-frame clones appear in the TCRdb table, and some are missing; sequencing was by immunoSEQ multiplex PCR. The data show approximately 99,000 clones, around 96% seen once. Sequencing was done on a sample of T cells isolated from PBMCs. The receptors shown here come from a human donor in good health.

The V gene is TRBV19, the J gene TRBJ2-2, with D perhaps matching TRBD2 (5 bases). Between the trimmed V and J ends, which lost 2 bases and 7 bases, there was a span of 8 bases. The CDR3 sequence is 13 residues long. Germline lookup yields CDR1 LNHDA and CDR2 SQIVND (reference sequence). CDR3 coding DNA: TGTGCCAGTAGTATACTTCGGGGCGGGGAGCTGTTTTTT. Amino acids: CASSILRGGELFF.

V usage is TRBV27 and J usage is TRBJ2-7; D not certain. CDR1 MNHEY and CDR2 SMNVEV come from the germline V gene (reference sequence). This CDR3 is built from 13 residues. The V gene lost 3 bases and the J gene lost 2 bases, with 8 bases spanning the gap. The chain's CDR3 is CASSFAGTYEQYF. DNA for the CDR3: TGTGCCAGCAGTTTCGCAGGCACCTACGAGCAGTACTTC.

This clone was seen only once. This chain connects TRBV7-7 to TRBJ2-5; a possible D gene is TRBD1 (6 bases). Per germline, CDR1 SSHAT and CDR2 FNYEAQ (reference sequence). V was cut by 5 bases and J by 1 base, with 11 bases left in between. The CDR3 is 14 amino acids. As DNA, the CDR3 is TGTGCCAGCAGCCCTACAGGGTTCCAAGAGACCCAGTACTTC. It yields the protein CASSPTGFQETQYF. Combining the CDR3 with reference TRBV7-7 and TRBJ2-5 gives the whole variable domain GAGVSQSPRYKVTKRGQDVTLRCDPISSHATLYWYQQALGQGPEFLTYFNYEAQPDKSGLPSDRFSAERPEGSISTLTIQRTEQRDSAMYRCASSPTGFQETQYFGPGTRLLVL.

The chain is built from TRBV7-9 and TRBJ1-2; tentatively, D is TRBD1 (5 bases). The V and J ends lost 3 bases and 4 bases respectively, with 12 bases between them. In germline, CDR1 is SEHNR, CDR2 FQNEAQ (reference sequence). The length of the CDR3 is 14 residues. The CDR3 is CASSFWRGGYGYTF. DNA for the CDR3: TGTGCCAGCAGCTTTTGGAGGGGCGGCTATGGCTACACCTTC.

The V gene is TRBV6-6, the J gene TRBJ2-5; TRBD1 matches at 7 bases. Per germline, CDR1 MNHNY and CDR2 SVGAGI (reference sequence). The CDR3 is made up of 13 amino acids. Germline trimming cut 4 bases from V and 4 bases from J; bases unmatched to any gene: 3. The CDR3 DNA sequence: TGTGCCAGCAGTTCTTGGACAGGAGAGACCCAGTACTTC. Translated, it gives CASSSWTGETQYF.

The chain is built from TRBV6-1 and TRBJ1-5; D gene uncertain. Germline V gives CDR1 MNHNS, CDR2 SASEGT. V lost 5 bases to trimming and J lost 3 bases, with 14 bases between them. The CDR3 loop spans 15 amino acids. The CDR3 DNA is TGTGCCAGCAGTTCTCTGAGGGAAGCCAATCAGCCCCAGCATTTT. Translating it yields CASSSLREANQPQHF.

This rearrangement joins TRBV30 to TRBJ1-2; 9 bases are a match to TRBD1. The junction had 6 bases not matched to a gene; V was cut back by 2 bases and J by 8 bases. The CDR3 is 13 amino acids. CDR1 is GTSNPN, CDR2 SVGIG, per germline (reference sequence). CDR3 loop: CAWSSTGGLGYTF. Here the CDR3 DNA reads TGTGCCTGGAGTTCAACAGGGGGCTTGGGCTACACCTTC.

V gene TRBV4-1 combines with J gene TRBJ2-1; TRBD2 matches at 10 bases. The trim removed 4 bases at V and 7 bases at J, leaving 10 bases unmatched. CDR1 is MGHRA and CDR2 is YSYEKL in the germline V gene. The CDR3 is made up of 16 amino acids. The CDR3, as DNA: TGCGCCAGCAGCCCCTTCGGACTAGCGGAAAGGAATGAGCAGTTCTTC. Encoded protein: CASSPFGLAERNEQFF.

The V and J genes are TRBV7-9 and TRBJ1-5; 8 bases agree with TRBD1. CDR1 and CDR2 from the germline V gene are SEHNR and FQNEAQ (reference sequence). This CDR3 has 16 amino acids. V gave up 5 bases and J gave up 7 bases; unmatched junction bases: 13. As DNA, the CDR3 is TGTGCCAGCAGCCCGGACAGGGCCGGGGTGGGGCAGCCCCAGCATTTT. It codes for CASSPDRAGVGQPQHF.

This clone appeared a single time. The chain is built from TRBV29-1 and TRBJ1-2, with D tentatively TRBD1 (6 bases). V lost 7 bases, J lost 8 bases, and 14 bases lay in between. The CDR3 has 11 amino acids. CDR1 is SQVTM, CDR2 ANQGSEA, per germline. CDR3 DNA sequence: TGCAGCGGTATACAGGGTGACGGCTACACCTTC. Protein product: CSGIQGDGYTF.

This clone was seen a handful of times. The rearrangement joins TRBV15 to TRBJ1-1; a weak D match, TRBD1 (6 bases). V lost 3 bases and J lost 1, with 6 bases in between. This CDR3 is built from 13 residues. In germline, CDR1 is LNHNV, CDR2 YYDKDF (reference sequence). The chain's CDR3 is CATSRTGNTEAFF. DNA of the CDR3: TGTGCCACCAGCAGGACAGGGAACACTGAAGCTTTCTTT.

The rearrangement uses TRBV19 and TRBJ2-7, with 10 bases fitting TRBD1. V was pared by 3 bases and J by 4 bases, with 3 bases of the junction left unmatched. The CDR3 totals 14 residues. The germline gives CDR1 LNHDA, CDR2 SQIVND (reference sequence). This CDR3 reads CASSIGTGDYEQYF. The CDR3 DNA reads TGTGCCAGTAGTATCGGGACAGGGGATTACGAGCAGTACTTC.

V usage is TRBV6-4 and J usage is TRBJ2-3; 8 bases line up with TRBD1. The germline gives CDR1 MRHNA, CDR2 SNTAGT. Trimming at V came to 6 bases and at J to 6 bases, leaving 8 bases not matched to a gene. The CDR3 is 14 amino acids. DNA of the CDR3: TGTGCCAGCAGCACAGGGGGAGGTGTGGATACGCAGTATTTT. This gives the protein CASSTGGGVDTQYF.

This sequence joins TRBV19 and TRBJ2-7, with a possible D match to TRBD1 (5 bases). Germline values: CDR1 LNHDA, CDR2 SQIVND (reference sequence). CDR3 length equals 14 residues. Trimming pared 3 bases from V and 2 bases from J, leaving 11 bases between. The chain's CDR3 is CASSMQQVAYEQYF. The DNA for the CDR3 is TGTGCCAGTAGTATGCAACAGGTAGCCTACGAGCAGTACTTC.

The chain employs TRBV30 and TRBJ1-2; tentatively, D is TRBD1 (5 bases). The CDR3 loop spans 12 amino acids. Germline CDR1 GTSNPN, CDR2 SVGIG (reference sequence). Trimming left V 3 bases short and J 5 bases short, with 10 bases between. The CDR3 bases are TGTGCCTGGAGAGGGGCTGGATATGGCTACACCTTC. It is translated as CAWRGAGYGYTF.

This clone has a single count. The chain couples TRBV7-3 to TRBJ2-3; TRBD2 aligns across 8 bases. The CDR3 sequence is 14 residues long. Germline CDR1 SGHTA, CDR2 FQGTGA. V lost 2 bases, J lost 5 bases, and 3 bases stayed unmatched. CDR3: CASSLGAGGDTQYF. Here the CDR3 DNA reads TGTGCCAGCAGCTTAGGGGCGGGGGGAGATACGCAGTATTTT.

The V and J genes are TRBV27 and TRBJ2-5; 8 nucleotides agree with TRBD2. Per germline, CDR1 MNHEY and CDR2 SMNVEV (reference sequence). The CDR3 runs 16 residues. The J segment lost 0 bases and the V segment lost 0 bases, leaving 3 bases of the junction unmatched. The CDR3 spells CASSLSTSAHQETQYF. The DNA of the CDR3 is TGTGCCAGCAGTTTATCGACTAGCGCCCACCAAGAGACCCAGTACTTC.

The CDR3 loop reads CASSLLPNTEAFF. The CDR3, as DNA: TGTGCCAGCAGCTTACTCCCGAACACTGAAGCTTTCTTT. V gene TRBV11-3 combines with J gene TRBJ1-1; no reliable D call. Germline V gene lookup returns CDR1 SGHNT and CDR2 YENEEA. The CDR3 covers 13 residues. V was trimmed by 2 bases and J by 1 base, leaving 5 bases between them.

CDR3 DNA: TGTGCCAGTTTAGCGACCTACTACGAGCAGTACTTC. Residues: CASLATYYEQYF. The J gene is TRBJ2-7, the V gene TRBV6-1; perhaps TRBD2 as D (5 bases). This CDR3 contains 12 residues. Looked up from germline, CDR1 is MNHNS and CDR2 is SASEGT. Trimming took off 9 bases at V and 3 bases at J, with 12 bases between the two ends.

This rearrangement joins TRBV27 to TRBJ2-7, with D hard to call. CDR1 is MNHEY, CDR2 SMNVEV, per germline (reference sequence). This CDR3 has 16 residues. Trimming shortened V by 5 bases and J by 0 bases, and 17 bases separated the two germline ends. CDR3 bases: TGTGCCAGCAGTGCATCTAGAACCTCTTTCTCCTACGAGCAGTACTTC. As protein: CASSASRTSFSYEQYF.

The chain has TRBV19 and TRBJ1-2; weak D call: TRBD1 (5 bases). CDR3 length equals 14 residues. CDR1 and CDR2 from the germline V gene are LNHDA and SQIVND (reference sequence). V lost 3 bases to trimming and J lost 4 bases, with 12 bases between them. CDR3 in amino acids: CASSIETASYGYTF. CDR3 sequence (DNA): TGTGCCAGTAGTATCGAGACAGCAAGCTATGGCTACACCTTC.

The chain joins TRBV5-6 to TRBJ1-2, with D unclear. CDR3 length: 14 residues. V lost 3 bases and J 4 bases, leaving 13 bases between the germline ends. Germline V CDR1 and CDR2: SGHDT, YYEEEE. The CDR3 spells CASSSPLSGYGYTF. CDR3 in DNA: TGTGCCAGCAGCTCCCCCCTATCGGGCTATGGCTACACCTTC.

The chain employs TRBV5-4 and TRBJ2-3; 7 bases line up with TRBD1. V lost 2 bases and J lost 4; bases outside the gene matches: 1. Germline CDR1 SGHNT, CDR2 YYREEE (reference sequence). The CDR3 spans 13 residues. The CDR3 loop is CASSFTGADTQYF. DNA of the CDR3: TGTGCCAGCAGCTTCACAGGGGCAGATACGCAGTATTTT. Full variable domain (rest looked up from reference TRBV5-4 and TRBJ2-3): ETGVTQSPTHLIKTRGQQVTLRCSSQSGHNTVSWYQQALGQGPQFIFQYYREEENGRGNFPPRFSGLQFPNYSSELNVNALELDDSALYLCASSFTGADTQYFGPGTRLTVL.

The gene calls are TRBV2 and TRBJ1-2; D not certain. The CDR3 is 16 amino acids. Germline CDR1 is SNHLY and CDR2 is FYNNEI. V was shortened by 3 bases and J by 6 bases, with 20 bases between the two germline ends. CDR3 region: CASSELGEGWRDGYTF. The CDR3 nucleotides are TGTGCCAGCAGTGAGCTGGGAGAAGGGTGGCGTGATGGCTACACCTTC.

V gene TRBV19 combines with J gene TRBJ2-2; 10 bases map to TRBD2. V lost 3 bases, J lost 2 bases, and 3 bases stayed unmatched. CDR1 is LNHDA and CDR2 is SQIVND in the germline V gene (reference sequence). The CDR3 contains 16 residues. The CDR3 sequence is CASSMELAGNTGELFF. CDR3 nucleotide sequence: TGTGCCAGTAGTATGGAACTAGCGGGAAACACCGGGGAGCTGTTTTTT. Using reference TRBV19 and TRBJ2-2 for the parts outside the CDR3, the full variable domain is DGGITQSPKYLFRKEGQNVTLSCEQNLNHDAMYWYRQDPGQGLRLIYYSQIVNDFQKGDIAEGYSVSREKKESFPLTVTSAQKNPTAFYLCASSMELAGNTGELFFGEGSRLTVL.

The chain has TRBV2 and TRBJ1-5, with D uncertain. Trimming removed 5 bases from V and 2 bases from J, with 16 bases in between. Per the germline V gene, CDR1 is SNHLY and CDR2 is FYNNEI. This CDR3 is built from 16 residues. CDR3 DNA sequence: TGTGCCAGCAGTTTCCGGAACAGAGTAGGCAATCAGCCCCAGCATTTT. It translates to CASSFRNRVGNQPQHF.